Below are 11 T cell receptor beta chains sequenced from a single sample in a study of cytomegalovirus exposure and HLA in healthy donors. The PCR ran on 60 Vbeta and 13 Jbeta primers. This table comes from immunoSEQ multiplex PCR, and its TCRdb copy is limited to in-frame clones, with some not included. The table shows around 180,000 clones, with roughly 82% occurring only once. The sequenced sample consisted of PBMCs. These receptors all stem from a girl aged 2 to 9 in good health and CMV-seropositive.

The rearrangement links TRBV15 to TRBJ2-5, with D maybe TRBD2 (6 bases). The J call may not be correct, given that the DNA end is closer to TRBJ2-7. The CDR3 spans 16 residues. Germline values: CDR1 LNHNV, CDR2 YYDKDF (reference sequence). DNA of the CDR3: TGTGCCACCAGCAGAGATCGGGGTCTTGGGGGGTACGAGCAGTACTTC. Protein sequence: CATSRDRGLGGYEQYF.

The chain joins TRBV5-4 to TRBJ2-2, with D possibly TRBD1 on 5 matching bases. The CDR3 contains 16 residues. V lost 0 bases and J 3 bases, leaving 12 bases between the germline ends. Germline V gives CDR1 SGHNT, CDR2 YYREEE (reference sequence). The CDR3 DNA sequence: TGTGCCAGCAGCTTGGCAAGGGGCGCGGACACCGGGGAGCTGTTTTTT. Encoded protein: CASSLARGADTGELFF.

V gene TRBV11-2 combines with J gene TRBJ2-2; D gene unclear. V was pared by 0 bases and J by 6 bases, with 11 bases between. The CDR3 spans 15 residues. CDR1 is SGHAT and CDR2 is FQNNGV in the germline V gene. As DNA, the CDR3 is TGTGCCAGCAGCTTAGAGTCTTCAGGTTCCGGGGAGCTGTTTTTT. The encoded protein is CASSLESSGSGELFF.

This rearrangement joins TRBV28 to TRBJ1-1; D is unclear. This CDR3 comprises 12 residues. V lost 8 bases and J lost 1, with 8 bases in between. Germline V lookup: CDR1 MDHEN, CDR2 SYDVKM. The CDR3 is CASHEGNTEAFF. Here the CDR3 DNA reads TGTGCCAGCCACGAGGGGAACACTGAAGCTTTCTTT.

Concerning this clone: The junction does not match germline at one end; this may be a read error. DNA of the CDR3: TGTTCCAGCAGCAGAAGCGGGAGCTACGAGCAGTACTTC. This gives the protein CSSSRSGSYEQYF. The chain uses TRBV7-9 and TRBJ2-7, with TRBD2 matching over 8 bases. CDR1 is SEHNR and CDR2 is FQNEAQ in the germline V gene (reference sequence). This CDR3 comprises 13 residues. The full variable domain, its missing parts supplied by reference TRBV7-9 and TRBJ2-7, is DTGVSQNPRHKITKRGQNVTFRCDPISEHNRLYWYRQTLGQGPEFLTYFQNEAQLEKSRLLSDRFSAERPKGSFSTLEIQRTEQGDSAMYLCSSSRSGSYEQYFGPGTRLTVT.

This clone occurred a few times. The chain recombines TRBV5-1 with TRBJ2-7; tentative D call: TRBD2 (6 bases). The V end lost 3 bases, the J end lost 3 bases, and 16 bases lay between the germline ends. This CDR3 has 15 residues. Per the germline V gene, CDR1 is SGHRS and CDR2 is YFSETQ. The CDR3 sequence: CASSSGGDSIYEQYF. The CDR3 DNA is TGCGCCAGCAGCTCGGGTGGGGACTCGATCTACGAGCAGTACTTC.

Worth noting for this clone: One junction end disagrees with the germline gene, perhaps due to a read error. V gene TRBV7-9 combines with J gene TRBJ1-2, with D possibly TRBD1 on 6 matching bases. Germline assignment: CDR1 SEHNR and CDR2 FQNEAQ (reference sequence). The CDR3 contains 12 residues. CDR3 sequence (DNA): TGTTCCAGCAGTCCAAACAGGGATGGCTACACCTTC. This codes for CSSSPNRDGYTF.

The gene calls are TRBV5-8 and TRBJ1-4; TRBD1 aligns across 7 bases. CDR1 and CDR2 from the germline V gene are SGHTS and YDEGEE. The ends lost 4 bases at V and 6 bases at J; junction bases unmatched: 12. The CDR3 consists of 16 residues. CDR3 amino acids: CASSPYIGTVHEKLFF. CDR3 bases: TGTGCCAGCAGCCCATATATCGGGACAGTTCATGAAAAACTGTTTTTT. The full variable domain, its missing parts supplied by reference TRBV5-8 and TRBJ1-4, is EAGVTQSPTHLIKTRGQQATLRCSPISGHTSVYWYQQALGLGLQFLLWYDEGEERNRGNFPPRFSGRQFPNYSSELNVNALELEDSALYLCASSPYIGTVHEKLFFGSGTQLSVL.

The gene calls are TRBV28 and TRBJ2-1; 9 bases align to TRBD2. Germline V lookup: CDR1 MDHEN, CDR2 SYDVKM. The CDR3 consists of 15 residues. With V trimmed by 8 bases and J by 5 bases, 10 bases remained unmatched. CDR3 nucleotide sequence: TGTGCCAGCGGGGCGGGAGGGGAAACAAACAATGAGCAGTTCTTC. Translation: CASGAGGETNNEQFF.

The chain has TRBV6-4 and TRBJ2-1; D remains unclear. Germline values: CDR1 MRHNA, CDR2 SNTAGT. The ends were cut back, 2 bases at V and 3 bases at J, with 14 bases in the middle. The length of the CDR3 is 16 residues. The CDR3 loop reads CASSDSGGPYYNEQFF. Written as DNA, the CDR3 is TGTGCCAGCAGTGACAGTGGCGGTCCCTACTACAATGAGCAGTTCTTC.

This clone was observed a handful of times. The CDR3 DNA sequence: TGTGCCTGGACGACAGGGGACGGAAACACCATATATTTT. Its protein product is CAWTTGDGNTIYF. The V gene is TRBV30, the J gene TRBJ1-3; TRBD1 matches 8 bases. CDR1 and CDR2 from the germline V gene are GTSNPN and SVGIG (reference sequence). This CDR3 is built from 13 residues. V was pared by 4 bases and J by 4 bases, with 3 bases of the junction left unmatched. Together with reference TRBV30 and TRBJ1-3, the CDR3 gives the full variable domain: SQTIHQWPATLVQPVGSPLSLECTVEGTSNPNLYWYRQAAGRGLQLLFYSVGIGQISSEVPQNLSASRPQDRQFILSSKKLLLSDSGFYLCAWTTGDGNTIYFGEGSWLTVV.